The T cell receptor beta chain described here comes from a study of blood T cell repertoires in COVID-19. This clone turned up a few times. The table came from immunoSEQ multiplex PCR; TCRdb's copy has only in-frame clones and leaves some out. The sample holds about 200,000 clones, around nine tenths seen once. From germline, CDR1 is ENHRY and CDR2 SYGVKD. The CDR3 covers 14 residues. The ends were cut back, 0 bases at V and 8 bases at J, with 13 bases in the middle. V and J are TRBV10-3 and TRBJ1-2, with D unclear. This TCR came from a man in his 60s who had recovered from COVID-19. Sequencing was done on a sample of peripheral blood. The CDR3 sequence is CAISESTRREGYTF. For the CDR3, the DNA is TGTGCCATCAGTGAGTCTACCCGCCGGGAGGGCTACACCTTC.